A single sample gave rise to the 29 T cell receptor beta chains below, sequenced in a study of blood T cell repertoires in COVID-19. Some clones are missing from TCRdb's copy, which holds only in-frame ones; the method was immunoSEQ multiplex PCR. The sample contains about 120,000 clones, around 85% of which appear only once. The sample comprised peripheral blood. Receptors were obtained from an older woman with COVID-19, enrolled during active disease.

This rearrangement joins TRBV7-9 to TRBJ2-5, with D perhaps matching TRBD1 (6 bases). The CDR3 runs to 16 residues. V lost 4 bases and J 2 bases, leaving 17 bases between the germline ends. CDR1 and CDR2 (germline): SEHNR, FQNEAQ (reference sequence). CDR3 amino acids: CASSWGLTALQETQYF. As DNA, the CDR3 is TGTGCCAGCAGCTGGGGGCTCACCGCCCTACAAGAGACCCAGTACTTC. Based on the CDR3 plus reference TRBV7-9 and TRBJ2-5, the full variable domain is DTGVSQNPRHKITKRGQNVTFRCDPISEHNRLYWYRQTLGQGPEFLTYFQNEAQLEKSRLLSDRFSAERPKGSFSTLEIQRTEQGDSAMYLCASSWGLTALQETQYFGPGTRLLVL.

Notes on this clone: Other DNA variants within this sample encode the same CDR3. The rearrangement links TRBV19 to TRBJ1-2; D uncertain. The CDR3 covers 12 residues. Germline loops: CDR1 LNHDA, CDR2 SQIVND (reference sequence). The V gene lost 4 bases and the J gene lost 5 bases, with 8 bases spanning the gap. CDR3 sequence (DNA): TGTGCCAGTAGTAACAGAGATTATGGCTACACCTTC. This translates into CASSNRDYGYTF.

This rearrangement joins TRBV6-2 or TRBV6-3 to TRBJ2-1, with D perhaps matching TRBD1 (6 bases). CDR3 length equals 15 residues. The germline V gene has CDR1 MNHEY and CDR2 SVGEGT. Trimming cost V 5 bases and J 5 bases, with 16 bases left between them. CDR3 region: CASSSQGTRDNEQFF. DNA of the CDR3: TGTGCCAGCAGTAGCCAGGGGACGAGGGACAATGAGCAGTTCTTC.

This chain uses TRBV19 with TRBJ2-5; TRBD1 aligns across 8 bases. Germline loops: CDR1 LNHDA, CDR2 SQIVND (reference sequence). The length of the CDR3 is 15 residues. The V segment lost 3 bases and the J segment 5 bases; nucleotides outside the gene matches: 8. This CDR3 reads CASSIAAGGRETQYF. DNA of the CDR3: TGTGCCAGTAGTATCGCGGCAGGGGGCCGTGAGACCCAGTACTTC.

The genes are TRBV12-3 or TRBV12-4 and TRBJ2-1; a possible D gene is TRBD2 (6 bases). Trimming stripped 5 bases from V and 8 bases from J, with 13 bases between. CDR3 length equals 13 residues. CDR3 bases: TGTGCCAGCAGTCCAGGGACTGCCTATGAGCAGTTCTTC. It codes for CASSPGTAYEQFF.

J is TRBJ1-2 and V is TRBV6-5, with a weak D call TRBD1 (5 bases). Trimming cost V 6 bases and J 4 bases, with 12 bases left between them. The CDR3 runs to 13 residues. Germline V gives CDR1 MNHEY, CDR2 SVGAGI. CDR3 DNA: TGTGCCAGCAGGTTACAGGAGTCCTATGGCTACACCTTC. It specifies CASRLQESYGYTF.

The chain has TRBV6-5 and TRBJ2-7, with TRBD1 matching over 7 bases. Germline trimming cut 6 bases from V and 3 bases from J; bases unmatched to any gene: 8. From germline, CDR1 is MNHEY and CDR2 SVGAGI. This CDR3 region has 14 residues. The CDR3 nucleotides are TGTGCCAGCAGCCCGACAGGGTTTCTCTACGAGCAGTACTTC. This gives the protein CASSPTGFLYEQYF.

J is TRBJ1-6 and V is TRBV6-1, with unresolved D. V lost 0 bases to trimming and J lost 0 bases, with 9 bases between them. CDR1 is MNHNS, CDR2 SASEGT, per germline. The CDR3 runs 17 residues. The CDR3 nucleotides are TGTGCCAGCAGTGAAGCTCGGAGCGGCTCCTATAATTCACCCCTCCACTTT. It specifies CASSEARSGSYNSPLHF.

The chain employs TRBV6-5 and TRBJ1-2; D unresolved. Germline V gene data show CDR1 as MNHEY and CDR2 as SVGAGI. V was shortened by 5 bases and J by 1 base, with 11 bases between the two germline ends. This CDR3 is 14 amino acids long. The CDR3 spells CASSKGGYNYGYTF. The CDR3 nucleotides are TGTGCCAGCAGTAAGGGAGGGTATAACTATGGCTACACCTTC.

This clone has just a few counts. Here the CDR3 reads CASSPEVTSHYGYTF. The CDR3 nucleotides read TGTGCCAGCTCACCAGAAGTTACATCCCACTATGGCTACACCTTC. The V call is TRBV18, the J call TRBJ1-2; D is unclear. The CDR3 has 15 residues. The ends were cut back, 2 bases at V and 3 bases at J, with 13 bases in the middle. Germline lookup yields CDR1 KGHSH and CDR2 LQKENI. The whole variable domain, remainder taken from reference TRBV18 and TRBJ1-2, is NAGVMQNPRHLVRRRGQEARLRCSPMKGHSHVYWYRQLPEEGLKFMVYLQKENIIDESGMPKERFSAEFPKEGPSILRIQQVVRGDSAAYFCASSPEVTSHYGYTFGSGTRLTVV.

The chain employs TRBV5-6 and TRBJ1-1, with D maybe TRBD1 (6 bases). The length of the CDR3 is 13 residues. Looked up from germline, CDR1 is SGHDT and CDR2 is YYEEEE. V shed 2 bases and J shed 6 bases, with 11 bases lying between them. CDR3 sequence reads: CASSFFRGAEAFF. Here the CDR3 DNA reads TGTGCCAGCAGCTTCTTCAGGGGTGCTGAAGCTTTCTTT.

The chain links TRBV5-1 to TRBJ1-1; D perhaps matches TRBD1 (5 bases). V shed 0 bases and J shed 3 bases, with 24 bases lying between them. Germline V gene data show CDR1 as SGHRS and CDR2 as YFSETQ. The CDR3 runs to 19 residues. CDR3 bases: TGCGCCAGCAGCTTGGAACATCCGGGACTCATCCCCAGGGACACTGAAGCTTTCTTT. Translating it yields CASSLEHPGLIPRDTEAFF.

The chain has TRBV11-3 and TRBJ1-1, with 8 bases aligning to TRBD1. The V gene end was trimmed by 3 bases and the J gene end by 1 base; junction bases not matched to a gene: 4. Germline loops: CDR1 SGHNT, CDR2 YENEEA. The CDR3 is 15 residues long. CDR3 loop: CASSFGGTGNTEAFF. CDR3 sequence (DNA): TGTGCCAGCAGCTTTGGGGGGACAGGGAACACTGAAGCTTTCTTT.

V is TRBV24-1 and J is TRBJ2-5, with 11 bases aligning to TRBD2. The ends lost 4 bases at V and 5 bases at J; junction bases unmatched: 5. CDR3 length: 15 residues. Germline V gene lookup returns CDR1 KGHDR and CDR2 SFDVKD. For the CDR3, the DNA is TGTGCCACCAGTGAGTCACTAGCGGGGGTGGAGACCCAGTACTTC. This translates into CATSESLAGVETQYF.

The rearrangement uses TRBV7-8 and TRBJ2-3, with a weak D call TRBD2 (6 bases). CDR1 and CDR2 from the germline V gene are SGHVS and FQNEAQ. The length of the CDR3 is 12 residues. Trimming pared 5 bases from V and 6 bases from J, leaving 9 bases between. CDR3 nucleotide sequence: TGTGCCAGCAGCGGCGGGGAGGATACGCAGTATTTT. Its translation: CASSGGEDTQYF. Variable domain in full (rest from reference TRBV7-8 and TRBJ2-3): GAGVSQSPRYKVAKRGQDVALRCDPISGHVSLFWYQQALGQGPEFLTYFQNEAQLDKSGLPSDRFFAERPEGSVSTLKIQRTQQEDSAVYLCASSGGEDTQYFGPGTRLTVL.

The chain has TRBV13 and TRBJ2-7; the D gene is possibly TRBD1 (8 bases). The germline V gene has CDR1 PRHDT and CDR2 FYEKMQ (reference sequence). Trimming left V 5 bases short and J 4 bases short, with 15 bases between. The CDR3 totals 14 residues. CDR3 DNA sequence: TGTGCCAGCAGCCAACTACAGGGGGGGTACGAGCAGTACTTC. Protein: CASSQLQGGYEQYF.

This chain joins TRBV19 and TRBJ1-4, with D uncertain. V shed 6 bases and J shed 7 bases, with 9 bases lying between them. The CDR3 consists of 12 residues. Germline assignment: CDR1 LNHDA and CDR2 SQIVND (reference sequence). The CDR3 loop is CASSRRGEKLFF. The CDR3 DNA sequence: TGTGCCAGTAGCCGACGGGGTGAAAAACTGTTTTTT. Complete variable domain (other parts from reference TRBV19 and TRBJ1-4): DGGITQSPKYLFRKEGQNVTLSCEQNLNHDAMYWYRQDPGQGLRLIYYSQIVNDFQKGDIAEGYSVSREKKESFPLTVTSAQKNPTAFYLCASSRRGEKLFFGSGTQLSVL.

The chain uses TRBV20-1 and TRBJ2-7; TRBD1 matches at 7 bases. CDR1 is DFQATT, CDR2 SNEGSKA, per germline (reference sequence). The CDR3 extends over 15 amino acids. V lost 4 bases, J lost 4 bases, and 13 bases stayed unmatched. The CDR3 nucleotides are TGCAGTGCTACTGATATTAGGGGACAGAGGTACGAGCAGTACTTC. Protein: CSATDIRGQRYEQYF.

This chain links TRBV5-6 with TRBJ1-6; D gene ambiguous. This CDR3 region has 12 residues. Trimming pared 4 bases from V and 10 bases from J, leaving 9 bases between. Germline lookup yields CDR1 SGHDT and CDR2 YYEEEE. The CDR3 sequence is CASSRSYSPLHF. The CDR3 DNA is TGTGCCAGCAGCCGGTCCTACTCACCCCTCCACTTT.

This chain uses TRBV5-1 with TRBJ1-1; tentatively, D is TRBD1 (6 bases). V was trimmed by 5 bases and J by 3 bases, leaving 14 bases between them. CDR3 length equals 14 residues. Per germline, CDR1 SGHRS and CDR2 YFSETQ. The CDR3 region has the DNA TGCGCCAGCAGTCGAGCGGGGGCGGACACTGAAGCTTTCTTT. Its translation is CASSRAGADTEAFF.

V and J are TRBV5-1 and TRBJ1-2, with 8 bases lining up with TRBD1. The V gene's germline CDR1 is SGHRS and CDR2 YFSETQ. This CDR3 has 15 amino acids. Trimming removed 3 bases from V and 8 bases from J; junction bases left unmatched: 12. CDR3 loop: CASSSDGQGLGGYTF. The CDR3 bases are TGCGCCAGCAGCTCCGACGGACAGGGCTTGGGCGGCTACACCTTC.

CDR3 in amino acids: CASSSQRGNEQFF. The CDR3, as DNA: TGTGCCAGTAGTAGCCAGCGGGGGAATGAGCAGTTCTTC. The chain recombines TRBV19 with TRBJ2-1, with TRBD2 matching over 8 bases. Per the germline V gene, CDR1 is LNHDA and CDR2 is SQIVND (reference sequence). J lost 7 bases, V lost 4 bases, and 3 bases had no gene match. The CDR3 consists of 13 residues.

The chain employs TRBV21-1 and TRBJ2-2; TRBD2 was called by the table and not checked on the DNA. TRBV21-1 is assigned pseudogene status. This CDR3 contains 17 residues. DNA of the CDR3: TGTGCCAGCAGCAGCCCGGGGGAAGAAACGAACACCGGGGAGCTGTTTTTT. Its translation: CASSSPGEETNTGELFF.

CDR3 loop: CASSLATGYNSPLHF. In nucleotides, the CDR3 is TGTGCCAGCAGCCTTGCAACAGGGTATAATTCACCCCTCCACTTT. The J gene is TRBJ1-6, the V gene TRBV3-1 (or the pseudogene TRBV3-2), with a possible D match to TRBD1 (6 bases). The V and J ends lost 4 bases and 4 bases respectively, with 11 bases between them. The CDR3 extends over 15 amino acids. Germline CDR1 is LGHDT and CDR2 is YNNKEL (reference sequence).

The chain links TRBV6-5 to TRBJ1-2, with D unresolved. Germline values: CDR1 MNHEY, CDR2 SVGAGI. This CDR3 is 12 amino acids long. For the CDR3, the DNA is TGTTCGAATGAGGGCGCCGGCTATGGCTACACCTTC. Its translation: CSNEGAGYGYTF.

The gene calls are TRBV15 and TRBJ1-1; 8 positions agree with TRBD1. With 4 bases clipped from V and 7 bases from J, the junction kept 11 bases outside the gene matches. CDR1 LNHNV and CDR2 YYDKDF come from the germline V gene (reference sequence). The CDR3 loop spans 15 amino acids. The CDR3 spells CATSKALTGGGEAFF. The CDR3 coding sequence is TGTGCCACCAGCAAAGCTCTCACAGGGGGAGGTGAAGCTTTCTTT.

The V and J genes are TRBV7-9 and TRBJ1-5; TRBD1 matches 9 bases. This CDR3 has 14 amino acids. Germline V gene sequence: CDR1 SEHNR, CDR2 FQNEAQ (reference sequence). V lost 4 bases to trimming and J lost 5 bases; unmatched junction nucleotides: 3. DNA of the CDR3: TGTGCCAGCAGCTGGGACAGGGTCGATCAGCCCCAGCATTTT. This translates into CASSWDRVDQPQHF.

Of note for this clone: The same CDR3 arises from other DNA sequences in this sample as well. The chain links TRBV6-4 to TRBJ1-2; TRBD1 aligns across 8 bases. The J segment lost 8 bases and the V segment lost 2 bases, leaving 4 bases of the junction unmatched. The CDR3 has 13 amino acids. The germline gives CDR1 MRHNA, CDR2 SNTAGT. The CDR3 DNA is TGTGCCAGCAGTGACGGCAGGGGGCACGGCTACACCTTC. Encoded protein: CASSDGRGHGYTF.

The genes are TRBV12-3 or TRBV12-4 and TRBJ1-1; 9 nucleotides line up with TRBD1. This CDR3 is built from 13 residues. Unmatched junction bases numbered 1, after V lost 8 bases and J lost 0 bases. The CDR3 DNA reads TGTGCCAGCCGACAGGGGGTGAACACTGAAGCTTTCTTT. This translates into CASRQGVNTEAFF.